A single T cell receptor beta chain is shown here with its context. The antigen is not known. This entry is derived from a study of cytomegalovirus exposure and HLA in healthy donors. Findings of the study overall: Across donors, sequencing depth was assumed by presence/absence analyses to be roughly uniform. The sole available immune exposure information was CMV serostatus.

The PCR had 60 Vbeta and 13 Jbeta primers. The table came from immunoSEQ multiplex PCR; TCRdb's copy has only in-frame clones and leaves some out. The table records 100,000 or so clones, 76% of them present only once. CDR1 and CDR2 from the germline V gene are SQVTM and ANQGSEA. CDR3 length: 13 amino acids. V dropped 6 bases and J dropped 0; count of bases not matched to a gene: 2. The clonotype was recovered from a woman in her fifties or sixties in good health and CMV-seropositive. Sequencing was carried out using PBMCs. The V call is TRBV29-1, the J call TRBJ1-3, with 7 positions matching TRBD1. CDR3 sequence reads: CSVQGDSGNTIYF. The CDR3 coding sequence is TGCAGCGTCCAGGGGGACTCTGGAAACACCATATATTTT.